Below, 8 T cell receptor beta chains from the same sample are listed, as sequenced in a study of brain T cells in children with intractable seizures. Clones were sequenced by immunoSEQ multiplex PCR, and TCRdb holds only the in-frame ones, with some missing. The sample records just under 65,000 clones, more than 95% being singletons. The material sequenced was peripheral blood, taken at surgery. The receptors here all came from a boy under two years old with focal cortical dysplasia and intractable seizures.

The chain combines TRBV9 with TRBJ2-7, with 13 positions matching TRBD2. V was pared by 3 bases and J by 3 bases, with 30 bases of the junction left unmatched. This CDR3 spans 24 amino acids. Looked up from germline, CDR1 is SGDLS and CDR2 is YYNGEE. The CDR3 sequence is CASSGDSGNILGGLAGLWFYEQYF. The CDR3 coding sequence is TGTGCCAGCAGCGGAGACTCCGGGAACATCCTTGGGGGACTAGCGGGACTCTGGTTCTACGAGCAGTACTTC.

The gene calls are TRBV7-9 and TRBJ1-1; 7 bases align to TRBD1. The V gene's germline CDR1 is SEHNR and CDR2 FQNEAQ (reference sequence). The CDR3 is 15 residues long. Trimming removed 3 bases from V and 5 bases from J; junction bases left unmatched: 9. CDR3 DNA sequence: TGTGCCAGCAGCTTTCGCCCCAGGGGGTTAACTGAAGCTTTCTTT. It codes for CASSFRPRGLTEAFF.

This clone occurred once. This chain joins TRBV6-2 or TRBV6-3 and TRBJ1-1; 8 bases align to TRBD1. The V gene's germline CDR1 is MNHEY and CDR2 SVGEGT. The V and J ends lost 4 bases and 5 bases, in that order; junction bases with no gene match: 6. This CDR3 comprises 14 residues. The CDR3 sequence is CASSSITGGTEAFF. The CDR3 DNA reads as TGTGCCAGCAGTTCAATCACAGGGGGGACTGAAGCTTTCTTT.

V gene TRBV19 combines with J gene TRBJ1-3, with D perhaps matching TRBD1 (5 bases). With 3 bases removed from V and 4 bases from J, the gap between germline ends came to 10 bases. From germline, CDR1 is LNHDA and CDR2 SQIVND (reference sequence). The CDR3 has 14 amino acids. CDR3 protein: CASSIGGAGNTIYF. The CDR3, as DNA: TGTGCCAGTAGTATTGGAGGGGCCGGAAACACCATATATTTT. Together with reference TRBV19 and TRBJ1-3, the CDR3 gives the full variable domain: DGGITQSPKYLFRKEGQNVTLSCEQNLNHDAMYWYRQDPGQGLRLIYYSQIVNDFQKGDIAEGYSVSREKKESFPLTVTSAQKNPTAFYLCASSIGGAGNTIYFGEGSWLTVV.

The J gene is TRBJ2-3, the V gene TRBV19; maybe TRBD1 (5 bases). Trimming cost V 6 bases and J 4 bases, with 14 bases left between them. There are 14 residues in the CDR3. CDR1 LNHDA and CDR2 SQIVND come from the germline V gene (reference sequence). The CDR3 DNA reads TGTGCCAGTAGCCCATCCAGGGCGGCAGATACGCAGTATTTT. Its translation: CASSPSRAADTQYF.

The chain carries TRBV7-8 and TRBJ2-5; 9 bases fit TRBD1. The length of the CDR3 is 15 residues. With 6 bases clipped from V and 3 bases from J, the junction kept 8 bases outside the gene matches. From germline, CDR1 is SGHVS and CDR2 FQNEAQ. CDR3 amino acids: CASRAGTGWEETQYF. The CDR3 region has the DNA TGTGCCAGCAGGGCAGGGACAGGGTGGGAAGAGACCCAGTACTTC.

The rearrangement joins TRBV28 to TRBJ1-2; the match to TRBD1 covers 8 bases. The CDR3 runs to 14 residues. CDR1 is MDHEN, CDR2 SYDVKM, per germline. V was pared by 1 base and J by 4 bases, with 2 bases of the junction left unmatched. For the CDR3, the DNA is TGTGCCAGCAGTTTATATCAGGGGGCCTATGGCTACACCTTC. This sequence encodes CASSLYQGAYGYTF.

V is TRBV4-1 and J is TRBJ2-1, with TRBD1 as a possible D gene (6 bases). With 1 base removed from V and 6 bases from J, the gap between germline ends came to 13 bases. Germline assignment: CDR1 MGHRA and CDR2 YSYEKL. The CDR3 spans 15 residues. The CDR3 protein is CASSQAPGVVNEQFF. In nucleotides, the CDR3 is TGCGCCAGCAGCCAAGCGCCAGGGGTGGTCAATGAGCAGTTCTTC.